The present T cell receptor (beta chain) was sequenced within a study of CD8+ T cells in alopecia areata. Points from the study as a whole: Many expanded lesional clones remained in scalp and blood on tofacitinib.

cDNA reverse transcribed from extracted RNA served as the sequencing template. Profiling relied on immunoSEQ multiplex PCR, and the TCRdb table lists in-frame clones only, not all of them. The top ten hold 11% to 15% of the sample, which has 150,000 to 200,000 clones, approximately 60% seen once. Turning to this clone: Its antigen is unknown.

Germline CDR1 and CDR2: MGHRA and YSYEKL. The CDR3 is 15 residues long. The V gene lost 5 bases and the J gene lost 7 bases, with 17 bases spanning the gap. Treatment indicated: oral pan-JAK inhibitor, 5-10 mg twice daily. This sequence joins TRBV4-1 and TRBJ1-4; the D gene is possibly TRBD1 (5 bases). This sample comprised CD4+ T cells sorted from blood, obtained at week 24, from a patient treated with tofacitinib. The receptor was derived from a human donor with alopecia areata. CDR3 sequence: CASSKTQVGGEKLFF. The DNA of the CDR3 is TGCGCCAGCAGCAAGACCCAGGTCGGGGGTGAAAAACTGTTTTTT.